The next 32 T cell receptor beta chains were all read from a single sample in a study of regulatory T cells in long-lasting Graves disease. Time point defined: persistent/refractory GD, antithyroid drugs over 5 years with positive TRAb. After RNA was extracted from PBMCs, the TCR library was made from it. Assembly of TCR beta libraries relied on iRepertoire HTBI primers together with Arm-PCR of CDR3 regions. One entry per CDR3 protein results from TCRdb running MiXCR on the multiplex PCR reads. Altogether hundreds of thousands of distinct CDR3 sequences are present, under 25% being singletons, with the ten largest covering over 6%. The source was peripheral blood mononuclear cells (PBMCs), collected when the disease was refractory, from a patient treated with antithyroid drugs. The receptors come from a female donor with Graves disease.

This clonotype was picked up many times. This chain uses TRBV12-3 or TRBV12-4 with TRBJ1-5; maybe TRBD1 (6 bases). V was pared by 2 bases and J by 0 bases, with 11 bases between. This CDR3 is 16 amino acids long. In DNA form, the CDR3 reads TGTGCCAGCAGTTTAAGGACAGTGTATAGCAATCAGCCCCAGCATTTT. This codes for CASSLRTVYSNQPQHF.

Note on this clonotype: This may be a read error: a much more frequent sequence differs by one nucleotide. The rearrangement uses TRBV6-4 and TRBJ2-5, with D perhaps TRBD2 (5 bases). CDR1 and CDR2 from the germline V gene are MRHNA and SNTAGT. The CDR3 is 12 residues long. Between the trimmed V and J ends, which lost 11 bases and 5 bases, there was a span of 15 bases. The CDR3 region is CARTRGKETQYF. CDR3 nucleotide sequence: TGTGCCCGCACCAGAGGGAAGGAGACCCAGTACTTC.

The chain joins TRBV29-1 to TRBJ1-1; the match to TRBD1 covers 8 bases. With 6 bases clipped from V and 3 bases from J, the junction kept 6 bases outside the gene matches. Germline V gives CDR1 SQVTM, CDR2 ANQGSEA. The CDR3 contains 13 residues. The CDR3 sequence: CSVRTGRDTEAFF. CDR3 coding DNA: TGCAGCGTCCGGACAGGGCGGGACACTGAAGCTTTCTTT.

This clonotype was counted ten times or more. The chain uses TRBV6-5 and TRBJ1-6; the D gene is possibly TRBD1 (5 bases). The CDR3 is 15 residues long. Deletions cut 4 bases from V and 3 bases from J, with 10 bases between. Germline V gives CDR1 MNHEY, CDR2 SVGAGI. CDR3 nucleotide sequence: TGTGCCAGCAGTTTCATGACAGACTATAATTCACCCCTCCACTTT. It codes for CASSFMTDYNSPLHF.

This clonotype was detected only a few times. This chain joins TRBV6-5 and TRBJ2-7, with D possibly matching TRBD2 (5 bases). CDR3 length: 14 amino acids. Germline lookup yields CDR1 MNHEY and CDR2 SVGAGI. With 2 bases removed from V and 5 bases from J, the gap between germline ends came to 13 bases. CDR3 loop: CASSYVRGSNEQYF. The CDR3 DNA sequence: TGTGCCAGCAGTTACGTTCGGGGTAGCAACGAGCAGTACTTC.

The sample holds a few counts of this clonotype. This chain uses TRBV27 with TRBJ2-7; a possible D gene is TRBD1 (6 bases). Germline CDR1 MNHEY, CDR2 SMNVEV (reference sequence). Trimming removed 4 bases from V and 2 bases from J, with 18 bases in between. The CDR3 contains 16 residues. For the CDR3, the DNA is TGTGCCAGCAGTTCCCCGGGACAACGAAGTACCTACGAGCAGTACTTC. Translating it yields CASSSPGQRSTYEQYF.

On this clonotype itself: A read error may be the cause here, since a much bigger clone is one base away. CDR3 protein: CASNYNVFYGYTF. The CDR3 DNA reads TGTGCCAGCAATTACAATGTCTTTTATGGCTACACCTTC. The chain employs TRBV6-2 or TRBV6-3 and TRBJ1-2; D remains unclear. The CDR3 consists of 13 residues. The germline gives CDR1 MNHEY, CDR2 SVGEGT.

This clonotype was detected a few times. The CDR3 DNA sequence: TGTGCCAGCAGTTTTTTTCCTTGGACAGTCTCTGGAAACACCATATATTTT. Protein product: CASSFFPWTVSGNTIYF. V and J are TRBV12-3 or TRBV12-4 and TRBJ1-3; TRBD1 is a possible D gene (6 bases). With 3 bases removed from V and 0 bases from J, the gap between germline ends came to 15 bases. CDR3 length: 17 residues.

CDR3 nucleotides: TGCAGTGCCCAACTGGGCTCAGGCACAGATACGCAGTATTTT. This translates into CSAQLGSGTDTQYF. The chain recombines TRBV20-1 with TRBJ2-3; D is ambiguous. The CDR3 sequence is 14 residues long. Germline CDR1 and CDR2: DFQATT and SNEGSKA (reference sequence). V was shortened by 6 bases and J by 1 base, with 14 bases between the two germline ends.

This clonotype was recorded many times. The V gene is TRBV11-2, the J gene TRBJ1-1; D is ambiguous. The CDR3 is 11 residues long. The V gene's germline CDR1 is SGHAT and CDR2 FQNNGV. The V and J ends lost 5 bases and 8 bases respectively, with 9 bases between them. The CDR3 region is CASSASPEAFF. In DNA form, the CDR3 reads TGTGCCAGCAGCGCCTCGCCCGAAGCTTTCTTT.

This clonotype appeared a few times. V gene TRBV7-9 combines with J gene TRBJ2-3; D unresolved. In germline, CDR1 is SEHNR, CDR2 FQNEAQ (reference sequence). V gave up 5 bases and J gave up 1 base, with 10 bases separating them. There are 14 residues in the CDR3. The CDR3 is CASSPLRGTDTQYF. Here the CDR3 DNA reads TGTGCCAGCAGCCCCCTTCGGGGCACAGATACGCAGTATTTT.

This clonotype came up many times. The chain recombines TRBV29-1 with TRBJ1-1, with unresolved D. The CDR3 is 14 residues long. The germline gives CDR1 SQVTM, CDR2 ANQGSEA. V shed 3 bases and J shed 0 bases, with 11 bases lying between them. CDR3 DNA: TGCAGCGTTGAGCGGCAGCTAATGAACACTGAAGCTTTCTTT. Translation gives CSVERQLMNTEAFF.

The rearrangement uses TRBV7-9 and TRBJ2-7; possible D gene TRBD2, 6 bases. Trimming pared 3 bases from V and 2 bases from J, leaving 14 bases between. CDR1 is SEHNR and CDR2 is FQNEAQ in the germline V gene (reference sequence). This CDR3 is 15 amino acids long. The CDR3, as DNA: TGTGCCAGCAGCTTTTTCGAGACGGGGGCCTACGAGCAGTACTTC. Translation gives CASSFFETGAYEQYF.

This clonotype was counted at least ten times. Written as DNA, the CDR3 is TGTGCCAGTGTCGACGAGGGGTACTCTGAAGCTTTCTTT. Translation gives CASVDEGYSEAFF. The chain couples TRBV12-3 or TRBV12-4 to TRBJ1-1, with a possible D match to TRBD1 (5 bases). The CDR3 contains 13 residues. V was pared by 9 bases and J by 6 bases, with 17 bases between.

The gene calls are TRBV2 and TRBJ2-3; TRBD2 agrees at 8 bases. The CDR3 runs 14 residues. With V trimmed by 6 bases and J by 8 bases, 10 bases remained unmatched. Germline loops: CDR1 SNHLY, CDR2 FYNNEI. CDR3 loop: CASSPGLGSLTQYF. CDR3 bases: TGTGCCAGCAGCCCGGGACTAGGAAGTCTTACGCAGTATTTT.

In this sample, this clonotype turned up many times. The chain combines TRBV28 with TRBJ1-3; D remains ambiguous. The CDR3 length is 12 residues. Trimming removed 6 bases from V and 4 bases from J, with 7 bases in between. Germline V gene sequence: CDR1 MDHEN, CDR2 SYDVKM. The CDR3 sequence is CASSFSGNTIYF. The CDR3 DNA is TGTGCCAGCAGCTTCAGCGGAAACACCATATATTTT.

The chain joins TRBV3-1 to TRBJ2-1; a weak D match, TRBD2 (7 bases). Per the germline V gene, CDR1 is LGHDT and CDR2 is YNNKEL (reference sequence). The germline V and J ends were trimmed by 1 base and 3 bases, with 16 bases remaining between them. The CDR3 loop spans 17 amino acids. As DNA, the CDR3 is TGTGCCAGCAGCCAAGGCTGGGGGGGGGCGGTCTACAATGAGCAGTTCTTC. Translating it yields CASSQGWGGAVYNEQFF.

This chain links TRBV6-1 with TRBJ1-3, with TRBD1 matching over 7 bases. The V and J ends lost 6 bases and 2 bases, in that order; junction bases with no gene match: 7. CDR1 and CDR2 (germline): MNHNS, SASEGT. This CDR3 is 15 amino acids long. In DNA form, the CDR3 reads TGTGCCAGCAGGGTCGACAGGGCTCCTGGAAACACCATATATTTT. Protein: CASRVDRAPGNTIYF.

This clonotype has more than one count but fewer than ten. The rearrangement uses TRBV29-1 and TRBJ2-7, with D unclear. The germline gives CDR1 SQVTM, CDR2 ANQGSEA. The CDR3 runs 12 residues. V gave up 4 bases and J gave up 3 bases, with 10 bases separating them. Written as DNA, the CDR3 is TGCAGCGTTGCGTGGAAGGGCTACGAGCAGTACTTC. This gives the protein CSVAWKGYEQYF.

With regard to this clonotype: Given the absence of the conserved phenylalanine or tryptophan at the CDR3 end, a read error is likely. The chain is built from TRBV9 and TRBJ2-7; 10 bases align to TRBD2. This CDR3 has 13 amino acids. Looked up from germline, CDR1 is SGDLS and CDR2 is YYNGEE. The V and J ends lost 5 bases and 4 bases, in that order; junction bases with no gene match: 3. CDR3: CASSGTSEYEQYS. CDR3 DNA: TGTGCCAGCAGTGGGACTAGCGAATACGAGCAGTACTCC.

This clonotype occurred many times. J is TRBJ1-2 and V is TRBV7-8; 8 positions match TRBD1. V shed 2 bases and J 4 bases; nucleotides not matched to a gene: 9. This CDR3 is built from 16 residues. Germline V gene lookup returns CDR1 SGHVS and CDR2 FQNEAQ. The CDR3 reads CASSLRGAGGAYGYTF. The CDR3 DNA sequence: TGTGCCAGCAGCTTAAGAGGGGCAGGGGGCGCCTATGGCTACACCTTC.

This clonotype occurred many times. The chain is built from TRBV12-5 and TRBJ1-1; D possibly corresponds to TRBD1 (5 bases). Trimming took 8 bases from V and 4 from J, leaving 17 bases between them. There are 14 residues in the CDR3. Germline loops: CDR1 LGHNT, CDR2 FRNRAP. The CDR3 here is CASRDSPGGTEAFF. The CDR3 DNA sequence: TGTGCTAGTCGGGACTCTCCCGGGGGCACTGAAGCTTTCTTT.

This clonotype was recorded a few times. This chain joins TRBV6-2 or TRBV6-3 and TRBJ1-1; tentatively, D is TRBD1 (5 bases). This CDR3 spans 15 amino acids. Germline CDR1 MNHEY, CDR2 SVGEGT. V lost 10 bases to trimming and J lost 1 base, with 19 bases between them. This chain's CDR3 is CATQRPGGSNTEAFF. The CDR3 nucleotides read TGTGCCACCCAGAGACCTGGGGGATCGAACACTGAAGCTTTCTTT.

A few counts support this clonotype. V is TRBV18 and J is TRBJ1-1; perhaps TRBD1 as D (5 bases). Germline V gives CDR1 KGHSH, CDR2 LQKENI. The V gene lost 2 bases and the J gene lost 3 bases, with 10 bases spanning the gap. This CDR3 is built from 14 residues. DNA for the CDR3: TGTGCCAGCTCACCAACAGGAGACCACACTGAAGCTTTCTTT. Translation gives CASSPTGDHTEAFF.

Only a few counts were recorded for this clonotype. The V call is TRBV20-1, the J call TRBJ2-1; the D is unclear. The J call could be wrong; TRBJ2-5 is a better fit for the DNA end. CDR3 size: 15 residues. Germline V gives CDR1 DFQATT, CDR2 SNEGSKA (reference sequence). CDR3 amino acids: CSADRLVGPKETQYF. CDR3 bases: TGCAGTGCTGATCGTCTCGTTGGACCTAAAGAGACCCAGTACTTC.

There are a few counts of this clonotype. V gene TRBV14 combines with J gene TRBJ2-7; weak D call: TRBD1 (5 bases). V lost 4 bases and J 3 bases, leaving 19 bases between the germline ends. The CDR3 sequence is 16 residues long. Germline lookup yields CDR1 SGHDN and CDR2 FVKESK. The CDR3 sequence is CASSRWAGISYYEQYF. In DNA form, the CDR3 reads TGTGCCAGCAGCCGATGGGCAGGGATATCCTACTACGAGCAGTACTTC.

This clonotype was recorded many times. This chain uses TRBV2 with TRBJ1-5; TRBD1 is a possible D gene (5 bases). CDR3 length equals 16 residues. Trimming removed 3 bases at V and 5 bases at J, with 17 bases between. Germline V gene lookup returns CDR1 SNHLY and CDR2 FYNNEI. The CDR3, as DNA: TGTGCCAGCAGTGACCGGGACTCTTCGTCCGATCAGCCCCAGCATTTT. It translates to CASSDRDSSSDQPQHF.

This clonotype was detected a few times. This chain uses TRBV5-5 with TRBJ1-4, with 8 bases matching TRBD1. This CDR3 spans 16 amino acids. With 0 bases clipped from V and 2 bases from J, the junction kept 3 bases outside the gene matches. The germline gives CDR1 SGHKS, CDR2 YYEKEE (reference sequence). The CDR3 DNA reads TGTGCCAGCAGCTTGGGGACAGGGCACACTAATGAAAAACTGTTTTTT. The encoded protein is CASSLGTGHTNEKLFF.

This clonotype was found many times. V usage is TRBV12-3 or TRBV12-4 and J usage is TRBJ1-2; D remains unclear. Trimming shortened V by 3 bases and J by 3 bases, and 14 bases separated the two germline ends. The length of the CDR3 is 15 residues. Written as DNA, the CDR3 is TGTGCCAGCAGTTTTTCGCCGGAAGGAGACTATGGCTACACCTTC. Residues: CASSFSPEGDYGYTF.

This chain uses TRBV25-1 with TRBJ2-5; D gene uncertain. Germline V gene sequence: CDR1 MGHDK, CDR2 SYGVNS. Trimming removed 3 bases from V and 5 bases from J, with 19 bases in between. The CDR3 has 16 amino acids. The CDR3 loop is CASSDYRAPTQETQYF. The CDR3 DNA is TGTGCCAGCAGTGATTACCGGGCCCCGACCCAGGAGACCCAGTACTTC.

At least ten counts were recorded for this clonotype. This chain links TRBV6-9 with TRBJ2-7; 8 bases agree with TRBD2. Germline assignment: CDR1 MNHGY and CDR2 SVAAGI. The ends lost 3 bases at V and 3 bases at J; junction bases unmatched: 4. This CDR3 is 14 amino acids long. In DNA form, the CDR3 reads TGTGCCAGCAGTTACGGGAGGGAGGACTACGAGCAGTACTTC. Protein: CASSYGREDYEQYF.

This clonotype was counted many times. This chain uses TRBV7-3 with TRBJ2-2, with a tentative D call TRBD2 (6 bases). The CDR3 covers 16 residues. The V gene's germline CDR1 is SGHTA and CDR2 FQGTGA. V was clipped by 1 base and J by 0 bases, with 9 bases between them. DNA for the CDR3: TGTGCCAGCAGCTTAATAGCGGCCTCGAACACCGGGGAGCTGTTTTTT. Protein product: CASSLIAASNTGELFF.